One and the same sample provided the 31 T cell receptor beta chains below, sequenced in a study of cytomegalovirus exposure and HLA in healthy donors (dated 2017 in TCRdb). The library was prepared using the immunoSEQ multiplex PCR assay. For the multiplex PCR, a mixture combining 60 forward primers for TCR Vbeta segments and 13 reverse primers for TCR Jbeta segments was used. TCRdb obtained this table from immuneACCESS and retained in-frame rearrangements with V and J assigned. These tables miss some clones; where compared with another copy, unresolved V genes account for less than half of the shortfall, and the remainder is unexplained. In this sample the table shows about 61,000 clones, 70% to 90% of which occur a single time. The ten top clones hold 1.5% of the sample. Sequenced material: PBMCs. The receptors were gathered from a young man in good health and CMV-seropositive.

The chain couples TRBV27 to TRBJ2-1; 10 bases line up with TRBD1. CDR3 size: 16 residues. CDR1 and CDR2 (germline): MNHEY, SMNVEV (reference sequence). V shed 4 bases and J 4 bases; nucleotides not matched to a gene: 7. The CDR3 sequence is CASSSLGQGEYNEQFF. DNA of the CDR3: TGTGCCAGCAGTTCTCTTGGACAGGGGGAGTACAATGAGCAGTTCTTC.

CDR3: CASSHFTGESGNEQFF. In nucleotides, the CDR3 is TGCGCCAGCAGCCATTTCACCGGGGAATCCGGCAATGAGCAGTTCTTC. V usage is TRBV4-1 and J usage is TRBJ2-1; D is possibly TRBD2 (5 bases). Trimming took off 3 bases at V and 6 bases at J, with 18 bases between the two ends. The CDR3 covers 16 residues. Per germline, CDR1 MGHRA and CDR2 YSYEKL.

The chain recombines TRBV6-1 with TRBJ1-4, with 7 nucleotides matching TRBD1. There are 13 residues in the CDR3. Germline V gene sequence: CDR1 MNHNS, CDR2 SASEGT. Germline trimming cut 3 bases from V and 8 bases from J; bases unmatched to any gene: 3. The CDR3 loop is CASSETGREKLFF. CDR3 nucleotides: TGTGCCAGCAGTGAGACAGGGAGGGAAAAACTGTTTTTT.

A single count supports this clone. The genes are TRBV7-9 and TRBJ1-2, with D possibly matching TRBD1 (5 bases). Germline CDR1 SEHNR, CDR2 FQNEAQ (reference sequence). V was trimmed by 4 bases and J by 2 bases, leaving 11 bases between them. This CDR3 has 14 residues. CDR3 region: CASSSTGTNYGYTF. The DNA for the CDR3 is TGTGCCAGCAGCTCTACAGGTACCAACTATGGCTACACCTTC.

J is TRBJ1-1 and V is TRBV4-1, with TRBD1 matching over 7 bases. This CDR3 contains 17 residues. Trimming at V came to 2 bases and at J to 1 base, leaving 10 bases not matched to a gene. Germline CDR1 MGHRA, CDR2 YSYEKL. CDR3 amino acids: CASSQRQGGIGNTEAFF. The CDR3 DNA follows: TGCGCCAGCAGCCAAAGACAGGGCGGGATAGGGAACACTGAAGCTTTCTTT.

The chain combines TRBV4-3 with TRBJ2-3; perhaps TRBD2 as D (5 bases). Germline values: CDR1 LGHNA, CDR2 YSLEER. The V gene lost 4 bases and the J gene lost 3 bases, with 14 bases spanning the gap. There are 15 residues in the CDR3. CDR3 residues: CASSPRLAWTDTQYF. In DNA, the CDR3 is TGCGCCAGCAGCCCTCGGCTAGCTTGGACAGATACGCAGTATTTT.

The CDR3 loop is CASSSTLVTPGETQYF. The CDR3 DNA reads TGCGCCAGCAGCTCCACCCTAGTGACCCCAGGGGAGACCCAGTACTTC. This chain joins TRBV5-1 and TRBJ2-5, with D perhaps TRBD1 (5 bases). Trimming stripped 3 bases from V and 5 bases from J, with 20 bases between. Germline V gene sequence: CDR1 SGHRS, CDR2 YFSETQ. The CDR3 covers 16 residues.

CDR3 nucleotides: TGTGCCAGCAGAAAAACAGGGTTTGACAACTATGGCTACACCTTC. It specifies CASRKTGFDNYGYTF. The chain uses TRBV27 and TRBJ1-2; D is possibly TRBD1 (6 bases). Germline-derived CDR1 and CDR2 are MNHEY and SMNVEV (reference sequence). V was trimmed by 6 bases and J by 2 bases, leaving 16 bases between them. The CDR3 runs 15 residues.

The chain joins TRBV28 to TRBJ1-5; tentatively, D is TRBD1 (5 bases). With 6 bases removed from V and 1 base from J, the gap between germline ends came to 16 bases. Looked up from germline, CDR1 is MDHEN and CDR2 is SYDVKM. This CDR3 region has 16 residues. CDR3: CASSPETVTSNQPQHF. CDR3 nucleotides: TGTGCCAGCAGCCCCGAGACAGTTACGAGCAATCAGCCCCAGCATTTT.

In DNA form, the CDR3 reads TGTGCCTGGACTCTGGACAGTAGCACAGATACGCAGTATTTT. Translating gives CAWTLDSSTDTQYF. V usage is TRBV30 and J usage is TRBJ2-3, with a tentative D call TRBD1 (6 bases). Germline loops: CDR1 GTSNPN, CDR2 SVGIG (reference sequence). The CDR3 is 14 amino acids. Trimming pared 4 bases from V and 0 bases from J, leaving 11 bases between.

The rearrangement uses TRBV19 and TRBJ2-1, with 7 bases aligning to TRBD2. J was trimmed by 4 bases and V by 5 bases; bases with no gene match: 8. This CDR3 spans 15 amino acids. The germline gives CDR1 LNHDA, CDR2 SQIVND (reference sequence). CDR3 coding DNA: TGTGCCAGTAGTGTTTCTAGCGGAGATTACAATGAGCAGTTCTTC. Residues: CASSVSSGDYNEQFF.

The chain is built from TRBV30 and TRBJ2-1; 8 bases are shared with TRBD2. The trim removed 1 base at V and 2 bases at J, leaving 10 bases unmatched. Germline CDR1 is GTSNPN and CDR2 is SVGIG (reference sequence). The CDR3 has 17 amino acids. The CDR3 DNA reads TGTGCCTGGAGTGGGGTGGACGGGAGGGTAACCTACAATGAGCAGTTCTTC. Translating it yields CAWSGVDGRVTYNEQFF.

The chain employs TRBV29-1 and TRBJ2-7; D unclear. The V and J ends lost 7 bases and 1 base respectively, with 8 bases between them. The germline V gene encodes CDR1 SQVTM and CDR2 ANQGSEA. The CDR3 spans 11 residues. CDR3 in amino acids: CSGLESYEQYF. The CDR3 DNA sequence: TGCAGCGGCCTAGAATCCTACGAGCAGTACTTC.

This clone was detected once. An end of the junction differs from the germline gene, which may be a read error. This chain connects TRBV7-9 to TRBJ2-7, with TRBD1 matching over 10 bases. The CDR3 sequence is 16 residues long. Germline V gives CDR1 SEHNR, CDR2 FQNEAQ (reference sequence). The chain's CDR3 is CSSSSDDRGRIYEQYF. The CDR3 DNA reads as TGTTCCAGCAGCTCCGACGACAGGGGGCGCATATACGAGCAGTACTTC.

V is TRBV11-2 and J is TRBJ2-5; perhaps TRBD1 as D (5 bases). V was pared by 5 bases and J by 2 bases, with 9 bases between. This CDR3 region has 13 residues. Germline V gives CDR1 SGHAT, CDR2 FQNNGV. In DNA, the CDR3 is TGTGCCAGCAGCCCTGGACATCAAGAGACCCAGTACTTC. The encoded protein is CASSPGHQETQYF.

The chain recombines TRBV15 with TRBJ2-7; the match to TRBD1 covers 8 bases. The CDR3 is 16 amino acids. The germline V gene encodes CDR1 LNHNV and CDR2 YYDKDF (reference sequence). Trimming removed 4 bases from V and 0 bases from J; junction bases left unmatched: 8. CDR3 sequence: CATSTWTGSSSYEQYF. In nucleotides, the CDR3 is TGTGCCACCAGCACCTGGACAGGGTCCAGCTCCTACGAGCAGTACTTC.

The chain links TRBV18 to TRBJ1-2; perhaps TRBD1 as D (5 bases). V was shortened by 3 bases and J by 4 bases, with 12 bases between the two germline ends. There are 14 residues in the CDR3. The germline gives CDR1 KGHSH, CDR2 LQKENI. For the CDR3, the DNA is TGTGCCAGCTCACCCCAGGAGGGGATCTATGGCTACACCTTC. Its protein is CASSPQEGIYGYTF.

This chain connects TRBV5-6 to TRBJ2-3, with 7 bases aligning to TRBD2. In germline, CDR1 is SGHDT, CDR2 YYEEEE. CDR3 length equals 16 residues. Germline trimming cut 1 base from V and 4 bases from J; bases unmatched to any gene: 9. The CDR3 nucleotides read TGTGCCAGCAGCTTGACGCGGGAGTTGGTGGCAGATACGCAGTATTTT. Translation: CASSLTRELVADTQYF.

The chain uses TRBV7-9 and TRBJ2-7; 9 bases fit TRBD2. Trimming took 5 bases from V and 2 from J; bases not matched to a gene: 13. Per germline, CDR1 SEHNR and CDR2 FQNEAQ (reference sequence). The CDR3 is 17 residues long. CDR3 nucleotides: TGTGCCAGCAGCCCCCTCCTAAGCGGGAGGTTTACCTACGAGCAGTACTTC. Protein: CASSPLLSGRFTYEQYF.

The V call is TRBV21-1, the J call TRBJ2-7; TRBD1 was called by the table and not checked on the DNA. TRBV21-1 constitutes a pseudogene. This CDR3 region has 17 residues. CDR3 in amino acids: CASSKEVWDRGFYEQYF. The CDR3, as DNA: TGTGCCAGCAGCAAAGAAGTTTGGGACAGGGGCTTCTACGAGCAGTACTTC.

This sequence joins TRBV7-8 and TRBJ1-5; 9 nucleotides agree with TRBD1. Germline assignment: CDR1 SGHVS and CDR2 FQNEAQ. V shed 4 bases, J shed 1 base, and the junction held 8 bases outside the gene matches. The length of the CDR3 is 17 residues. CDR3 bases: TGTGCCAGCAGCTCTCCTACCGGGACAGGGAGCAATCAGCCCCAGCATTTT. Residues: CASSSPTGTGSNQPQHF.

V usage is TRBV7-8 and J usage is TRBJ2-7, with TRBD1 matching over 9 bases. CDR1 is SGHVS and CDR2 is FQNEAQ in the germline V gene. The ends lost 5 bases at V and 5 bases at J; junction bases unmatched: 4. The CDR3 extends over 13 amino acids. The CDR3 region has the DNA TGTGCCAGCAGCCCACGGACAGGGGACGAGCAGTACTTC. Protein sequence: CASSPRTGDEQYF.

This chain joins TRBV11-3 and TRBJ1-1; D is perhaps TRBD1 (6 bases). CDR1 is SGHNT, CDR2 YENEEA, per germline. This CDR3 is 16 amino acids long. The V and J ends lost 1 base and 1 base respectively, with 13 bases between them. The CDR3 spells CASSLGGGRSNTEAFF. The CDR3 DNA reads TGTGCCAGCAGCTTAGGCGGGGGCAGGTCGAACACTGAAGCTTTCTTT.

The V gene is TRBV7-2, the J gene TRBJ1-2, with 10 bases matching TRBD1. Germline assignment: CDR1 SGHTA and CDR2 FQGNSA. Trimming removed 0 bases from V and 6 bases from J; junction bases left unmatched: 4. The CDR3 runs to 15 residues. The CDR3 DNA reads TGTGCCAGCAGCTTAGCCCGGACAGGGGGACATGGCTACACCTTC. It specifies CASSLARTGGHGYTF.

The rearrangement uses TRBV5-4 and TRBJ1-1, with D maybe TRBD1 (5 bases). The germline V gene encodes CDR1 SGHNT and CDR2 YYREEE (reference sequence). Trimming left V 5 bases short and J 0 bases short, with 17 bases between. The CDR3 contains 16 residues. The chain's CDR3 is CASRGGTTVMNTEAFF. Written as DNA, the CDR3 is TGTGCCAGCAGGGGCGGGACCACGGTCATGAACACTGAAGCTTTCTTT.

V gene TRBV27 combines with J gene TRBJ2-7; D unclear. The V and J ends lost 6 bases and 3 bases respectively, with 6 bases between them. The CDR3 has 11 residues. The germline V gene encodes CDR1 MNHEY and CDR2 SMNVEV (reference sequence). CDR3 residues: CASRELYEQYF. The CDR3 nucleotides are TGTGCCAGCAGGGAGCTCTACGAGCAGTACTTC.

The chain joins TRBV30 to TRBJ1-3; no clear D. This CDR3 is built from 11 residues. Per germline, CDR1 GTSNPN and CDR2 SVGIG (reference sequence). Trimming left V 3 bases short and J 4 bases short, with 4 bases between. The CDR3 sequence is CAWSLGNTIYF. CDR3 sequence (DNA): TGTGCCTGGAGCCTCGGAAACACCATATATTTT.

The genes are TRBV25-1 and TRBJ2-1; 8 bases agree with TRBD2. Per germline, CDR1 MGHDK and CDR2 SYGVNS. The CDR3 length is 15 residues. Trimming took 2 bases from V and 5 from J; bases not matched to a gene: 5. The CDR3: CASSEPAGENNEQFF. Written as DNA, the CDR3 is TGTGCCAGCAGTGAACCAGCGGGAGAGAACAATGAGCAGTTCTTC.

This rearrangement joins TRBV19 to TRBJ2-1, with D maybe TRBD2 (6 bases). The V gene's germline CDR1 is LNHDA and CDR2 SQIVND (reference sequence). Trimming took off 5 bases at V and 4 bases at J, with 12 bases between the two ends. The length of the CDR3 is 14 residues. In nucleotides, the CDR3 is TGTGCCAGTAGTCTCACCGGGACTTACAATGAGCAGTTCTTC. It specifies CASSLTGTYNEQFF. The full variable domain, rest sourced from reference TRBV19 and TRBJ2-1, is DGGITQSPKYLFRKEGQNVTLSCEQNLNHDAMYWYRQDPGQGLRLIYYSQIVNDFQKGDIAEGYSVSREKKESFPLTVTSAQKNPTAFYLCASSLTGTYNEQFFGPGTRLTVL.

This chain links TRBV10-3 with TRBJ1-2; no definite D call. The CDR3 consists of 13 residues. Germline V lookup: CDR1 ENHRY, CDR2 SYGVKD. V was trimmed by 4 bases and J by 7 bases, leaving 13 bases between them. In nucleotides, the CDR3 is TGTGCCATCAGTGGTGATCTATCGGGTGGCTACACCTTC. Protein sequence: CAISGDLSGGYTF.

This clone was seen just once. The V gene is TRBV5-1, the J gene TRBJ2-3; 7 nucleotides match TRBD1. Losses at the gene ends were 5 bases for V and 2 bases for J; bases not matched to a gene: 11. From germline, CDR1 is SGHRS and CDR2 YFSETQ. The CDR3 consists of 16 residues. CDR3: CASSFIGQAVTDTQYF. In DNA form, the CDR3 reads TGCGCCAGCAGTTTTATTGGACAGGCGGTCACAGATACGCAGTATTTT.